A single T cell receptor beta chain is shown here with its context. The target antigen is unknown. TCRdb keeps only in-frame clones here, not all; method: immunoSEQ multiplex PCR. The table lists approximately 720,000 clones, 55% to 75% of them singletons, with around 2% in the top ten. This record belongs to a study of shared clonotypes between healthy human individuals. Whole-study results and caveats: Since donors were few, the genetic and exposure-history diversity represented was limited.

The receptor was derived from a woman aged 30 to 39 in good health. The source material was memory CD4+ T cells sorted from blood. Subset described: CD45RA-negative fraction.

Here the CDR3 DNA reads TGCGCCAGCAGCTTACCGGGACTAGCGGGAACACTCACAGATACGCAGTATTTT. Amino acids: CASSLPGLAGTLTDTQYF. This sequence joins TRBV5-1 and TRBJ2-3; 13 bases align to TRBD2. The J segment lost 2 bases and the V segment lost 2 bases, leaving 8 bases of the junction unmatched. This CDR3 spans 18 amino acids. Germline CDR1 reads SGHRS; CDR2 reads YFSETQ. The full variable domain, in which reference TRBV5-1 and TRBJ2-3 provide the parts outside the CDR3, is KAGVTQTPRYLIKTRGQQVTLSCSPISGHRSVSWYQQTPGQGLQFLFEYFSETQRNKGNFPGRFSGRQFSNSRSEMNVSTLELGDSALYLCASSLPGLAGTLTDTQYFGPGTRLTVL.